This is a list of T cell receptor beta chains from one sample in a study of blood T cells in healthy people across ages. Each CDR3 protein is one row after TCRdb ran MiXCR on the 5' RACE reads. The repertoire includes about 760,000 distinct CDR3 sequences, 56% of them detected once, and about 26% sits in the top ten. Sequences were obtained from blood. The receptors shown here come from a man aged 35 to 55 in good health. The CDR3 runs from the conserved cysteine through the conserved F or W. Each record gives: clone size, J gene, V gene, D gene, CDR3 protein, CDR3 DNA. D genes are given only for firm matches. The size entry is marked missing in some rows and otherwise reads once, few, many or a size class.

clone size: NA
J gene: TRBJ1-2
V gene: TRBV5-1
D gene: NA
CDR3 protein: CVSSLNPGDSYGYTF
CDR3 DNA: TGCGTCAGCAGCTTGAACCCAGGGGATTCCTATGGCTACACCTTC

clone size: few
J gene: TRBJ2-3
V gene: TRBV10-3
D gene: TRBD1
CDR3 protein: CASWDRSFTDTQYF
CDR3 DNA: TGTGCCTCATGGGACAGAAGTTTCACAGATACGCAGTATTTT

clone size: NA
J gene: TRBJ2-3
V gene: TRBV5-5
D gene: TRBD1
CDR3 protein: CASSRSGTGLQDTQYF
CDR3 DNA: TGTGCCAGCAGCCGATCGGGGACAGGGTTACAGGATACGCAGTATTTT

clone size: NA
J gene: TRBJ1-6
V gene: TRBV7-9
D gene: TRBD1
CDR3 protein: CASSLGHPGTVNSPLHF
CDR3 DNA: TGTGCCAGCAGCTTAGGGCATCCGGGGACAGTAAATTCACCCCTCCACTTT

clone size: NA
J gene: TRBJ1-2
V gene: TRBV11-2
D gene: NA
CDR3 protein: CASSLSIVRGSGGYTF
CDR3 DNA: TGTGCCAGCAGCTTATCGATCGTCCGGGGGAGCGGTGGCTACACCTTC

clone size: few
J gene: TRBJ2-7
V gene: TRBV12-3/TRBV12-4
D gene: NA
CDR3 protein: CASSLALNYEQYF
CDR3 DNA: TGTGCCAGCAGTTTAGCTCTCAACTACGAGCAGTACTTC

clone size: NA
J gene: TRBJ2-1
V gene: TRBV4-2
D gene: TRBD1
CDR3 protein: CASSQTGAYNEQFF
CDR3 DNA: TGTGCCAGCAGCCAAACAGGGGCTTACAATGAGCAGTTCTTC

clone size: NA
J gene: TRBJ1-2
V gene: TRBV20-1
D gene: NA
CDR3 protein: CSAKQGRNYGYTF
CDR3 DNA: TGCAGTGCCAAGCAGGGGCGCAACTATGGCTACACCTTC

clone size: once
J gene: TRBJ2-3
V gene: TRBV7-3
D gene: NA
CDR3 protein: CASPAENTDTQYF
CDR3 DNA: TGTGCCAGCCCCGCAGAGAACACAGATACGCAGTATTTT

clone size: NA
J gene: TRBJ2-3
V gene: TRBV2
D gene: NA
CDR3 protein: CASIIMTRLASTDTQYF
CDR3 DNA: TGTGCCAGCATTATAATGACTAGGCTCGCGAGCACAGATACGCAGTATTTT

clone size: NA
J gene: TRBJ1-3
V gene: TRBV25-1
D gene: NA
CDR3 protein: CASSRGPRSGNTIYF
CDR3 DNA: TGTGCCAGCAGTAGGGGACCACGCTCTGGAAACACCATATATTTT

clone size: NA
J gene: TRBJ2-3
V gene: TRBV5-1
D gene: TRBD2
CDR3 protein: CASSLGAGGQSTDTQYF
CDR3 DNA: TGCGCCAGCAGCTTGGGAGCGGGGGGCCAAAGCACAGATACGCAGTATTTT

clone size: NA
J gene: TRBJ2-4
V gene: TRBV20-1
D gene: NA
CDR3 protein: CSASRLGIQYF
CDR3 DNA: TGCAGTGCTAGTAGGCTTGGCATTCAGTACTTC

clone size: few
J gene: TRBJ2-3
V gene: TRBV11-2
D gene: NA
CDR3 protein: CASSLVGPDTQYF
CDR3 DNA: TGTGCCAGCAGCTTGGTAGGGCCAGATACGCAGTATTTT

clone size: few
J gene: TRBJ2-3
V gene: TRBV29-1
D gene: TRBD1
CDR3 protein: CSVDRTGYTDTQYF
CDR3 DNA: TGCAGCGTAGACCGGACAGGTTACACAGATACGCAGTATTTT

clone size: NA
J gene: TRBJ2-7
V gene: TRBV20-1
D gene: NA
CDR3 protein: CSAPRAGSLPDAQYF
CDR3 DNA: TGCAGTGCCCCACGGGCCGGCTCCCTTCCTGACGCGCAGTACTTC

clone size: NA
J gene: TRBJ2-7
V gene: TRBV7-2
D gene: NA
CDR3 protein: CASSSFDQILDEQYF
CDR3 DNA: TGTGCCAGCAGCTCGTTCGACCAAATACTCGACGAGCAGTACTTC

clone size: NA
J gene: TRBJ1-2
V gene: TRBV29-1
D gene: NA
CDR3 protein: CRIGESGPPYTF
CDR3 DNA: TGCAGAATTGGAGAGTCAGGTCCGCCCTACACCTTC

clone size: NA
J gene: TRBJ2-7
V gene: TRBV28
D gene: NA
CDR3 protein: CASSEGGGDYEQYF
CDR3 DNA: TGTGCCAGCAGTGAGGGAGGTGGGGACTACGAGCAGTACTTC

clone size: NA
J gene: TRBJ2-1
V gene: TRBV7-2
D gene: NA
CDR3 protein: CASSPDGRKWNEQFF
CDR3 DNA: TGTGCCAGCAGCCCAGATGGCAGGAAGTGGAATGAGCAGTTCTTC

clone size: NA
J gene: TRBJ2-5
V gene: TRBV28
D gene: TRBD1
CDR3 protein: CASSTLTELGQGRPNEQYF
CDR3 DNA: TGTGCCAGCAGTACACTAACGGAGCTAGGACAGGGGAGGCCCAATGAGCAGTACTTC

clone size: NA
J gene: TRBJ1-5
V gene: TRBV12-3/TRBV12-4
D gene: NA
CDR3 protein: CASSFGLLNQPQHF
CDR3 DNA: TGTGCCAGCAGTTTTGGGCTACTCAATCAGCCCCAGCATTTT

clone size: few
J gene: TRBJ2-7
V gene: TRBV4-1
D gene: NA
CDR3 protein: CASSPNRDEQYF
CDR3 DNA: TGCGCCAGCAGCCCTAACCGGGACGAGCAGTACTTC

clone size: NA
J gene: TRBJ2-1
V gene: TRBV19
D gene: NA
CDR3 protein: CASSNLEINEQFF
CDR3 DNA: TGTGCCAGTAGTAATCTGGAGATCAATGAGCAGTTCTTC

clone size: NA
J gene: TRBJ2-7
V gene: TRBV15
D gene: NA
CDR3 protein: CATSPENSYEQYF
CDR3 DNA: TGTGCCACCAGCCCAGAAAACTCCTACGAGCAGTACTTC

clone size: NA
J gene: TRBJ2-3
V gene: TRBV4-1
D gene: NA
CDR3 protein: CASSQEAYQKEDTQYF
CDR3 DNA: TGCGCCAGCAGCCAAGAGGCCTACCAAAAAGAAGATACGCAGTATTTT